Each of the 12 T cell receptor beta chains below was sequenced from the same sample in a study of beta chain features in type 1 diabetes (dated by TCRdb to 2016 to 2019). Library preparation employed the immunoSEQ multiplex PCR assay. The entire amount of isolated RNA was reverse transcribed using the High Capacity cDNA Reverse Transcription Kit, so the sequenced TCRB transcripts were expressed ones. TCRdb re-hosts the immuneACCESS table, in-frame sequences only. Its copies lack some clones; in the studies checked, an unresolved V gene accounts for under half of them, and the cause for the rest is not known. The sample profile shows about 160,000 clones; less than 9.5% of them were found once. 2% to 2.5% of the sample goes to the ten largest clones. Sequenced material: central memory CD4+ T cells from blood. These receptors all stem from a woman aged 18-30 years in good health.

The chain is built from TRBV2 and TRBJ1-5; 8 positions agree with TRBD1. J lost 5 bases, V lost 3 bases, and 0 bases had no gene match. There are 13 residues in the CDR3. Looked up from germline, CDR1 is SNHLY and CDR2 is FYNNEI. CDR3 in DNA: TGTGCCAGCAGTGAGACAGGGGATCAGCCCCAGCATTTT. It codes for CASSETGDQPQHF.

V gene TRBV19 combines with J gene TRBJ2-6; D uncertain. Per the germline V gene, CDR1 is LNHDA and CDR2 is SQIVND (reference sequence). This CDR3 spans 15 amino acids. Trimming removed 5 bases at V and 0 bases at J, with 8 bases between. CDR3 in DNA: TGTGCCAGTAGTCCGAGGAGCTCTGGGGCCAACGTCCTGACTTTC. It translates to CASSPRSSGANVLTF.

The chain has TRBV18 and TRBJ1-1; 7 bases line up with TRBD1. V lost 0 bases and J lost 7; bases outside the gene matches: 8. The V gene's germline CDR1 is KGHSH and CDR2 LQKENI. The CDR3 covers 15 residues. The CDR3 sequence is CASSPPGLTGIEAFF. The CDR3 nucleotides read TGTGCCAGCTCACCACCCGGATTGACAGGGATTGAAGCTTTCTTT. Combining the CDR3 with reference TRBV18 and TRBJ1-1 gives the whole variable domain NAGVMQNPRHLVRRRGQEARLRCSPMKGHSHVYWYRQLPEEGLKFMVYLQKENIIDESGMPKERFSAEFPKEGPSILRIQQVVRGDSAAYFCASSPPGLTGIEAFFGQGTRLTVV.

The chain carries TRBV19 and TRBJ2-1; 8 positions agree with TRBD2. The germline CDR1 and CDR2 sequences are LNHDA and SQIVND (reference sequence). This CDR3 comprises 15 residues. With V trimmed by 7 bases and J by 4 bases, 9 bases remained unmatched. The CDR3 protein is CASTGSGMGYNEQFF. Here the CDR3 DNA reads TGTGCCAGTACAGGTAGCGGGATGGGATACAATGAGCAGTTCTTC.

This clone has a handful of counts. The CDR3 nucleotides are TGTGCCAGCGACGACAGCTCCTACAATGAGCAGTTCTTC. Translated, it gives CASDDSSYNEQFF. This chain uses TRBV27 with TRBJ2-1; the D gene is possibly TRBD1 (5 bases). Trimming shortened V by 8 bases and J by 0 bases, and 8 bases separated the two germline ends. CDR3 length equals 13 residues. Looked up from germline, CDR1 is MNHEY and CDR2 is SMNVEV (reference sequence).

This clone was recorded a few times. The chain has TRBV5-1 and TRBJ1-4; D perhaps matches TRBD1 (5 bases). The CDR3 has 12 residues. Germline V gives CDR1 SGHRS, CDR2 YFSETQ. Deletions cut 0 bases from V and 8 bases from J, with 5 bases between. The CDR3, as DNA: TGCGCCAGCAGCTTGGACAGGGAAAAACTGTTTTTT. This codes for CASSLDREKLFF.

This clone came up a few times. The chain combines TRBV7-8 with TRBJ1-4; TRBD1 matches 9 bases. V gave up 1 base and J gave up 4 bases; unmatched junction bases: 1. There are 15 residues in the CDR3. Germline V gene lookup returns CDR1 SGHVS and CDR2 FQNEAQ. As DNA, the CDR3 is TGTGCCAGCAGCTTAGGGACAGGGGTTAATGAAAAACTGTTTTTT. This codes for CASSLGTGVNEKLFF.

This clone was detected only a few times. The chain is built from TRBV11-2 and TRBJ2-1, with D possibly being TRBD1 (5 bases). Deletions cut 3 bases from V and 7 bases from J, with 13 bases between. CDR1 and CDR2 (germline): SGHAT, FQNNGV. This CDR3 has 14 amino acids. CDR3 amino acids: CASSFNWGPNEQFF. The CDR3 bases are TGTGCCAGCAGCTTTAACTGGGGCCCAAATGAGCAGTTCTTC. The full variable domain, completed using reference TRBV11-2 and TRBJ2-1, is EAGVAQSPRYKIIEKRQSVAFWCNPISGHATLYWYQQILGQGPKLLIQFQNNGVVDDSQLPKDRFSAERLKGVDSTLKIQPAKLEDSAVYLCASSFNWGPNEQFFGPGTRLTVL.

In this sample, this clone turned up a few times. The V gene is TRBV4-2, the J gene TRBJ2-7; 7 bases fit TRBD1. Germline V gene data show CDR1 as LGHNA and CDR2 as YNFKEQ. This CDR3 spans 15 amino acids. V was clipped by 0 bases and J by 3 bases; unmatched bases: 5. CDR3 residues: CASSQEKGASYEQYF. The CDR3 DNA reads TGTGCCAGCAGCCAAGAGAAGGGGGCGAGCTACGAGCAGTACTTC.

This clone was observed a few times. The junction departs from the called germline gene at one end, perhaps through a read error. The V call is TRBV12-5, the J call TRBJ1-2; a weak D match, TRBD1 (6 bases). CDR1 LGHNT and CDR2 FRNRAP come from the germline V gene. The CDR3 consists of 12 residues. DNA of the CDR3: TGTGCTAGTGGTTTACAGAACCGGGACACCGCCTTC. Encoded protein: CASGLQNRDTAF.

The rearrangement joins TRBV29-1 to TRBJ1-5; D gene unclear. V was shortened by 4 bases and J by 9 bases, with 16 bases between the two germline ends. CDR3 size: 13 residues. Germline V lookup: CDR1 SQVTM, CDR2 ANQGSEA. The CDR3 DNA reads TGCAGCGTTGCAGCGTCCGGGGAGAGGCCCCAGCATTTT. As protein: CSVAASGERPQHF.

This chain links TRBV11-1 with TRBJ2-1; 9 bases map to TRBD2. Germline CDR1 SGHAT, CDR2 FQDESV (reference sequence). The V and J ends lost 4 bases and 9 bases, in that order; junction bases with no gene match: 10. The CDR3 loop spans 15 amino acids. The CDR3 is CASSSLAGAQGEQFF. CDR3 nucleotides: TGTGCCAGCAGCTCCTTAGCGGGAGCTCAGGGTGAGCAGTTCTTC. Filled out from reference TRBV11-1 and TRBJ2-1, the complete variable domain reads EAEVAQSPRYKITEKSQAVAFWCDPISGHATLYWYRQILGQGPELLVQFQDESVVDDSQLPKDRFSAERLKGVDSTLKIQPAELGDSAMYLCASSSLAGAQGEQFFGPGTRLTVL.